One and the same sample provided the 14 T cell receptor beta chains below, sequenced in a study of identical twins. TCRdb independently ran MiXCR on the 5' RACE reads; one entry per CDR3 protein. The sample records around 340,000 distinct CDR3 sequences, around an eighth being singletons. This same sample was also taken into another study, of yellow fever vaccine responses in identical twins.

Sequenced sample: CD8+ T cells sorted from blood. The origin of the receptors is a woman aged 18-29 years in good health.

This clonotype has just a few counts. This chain uses TRBV20-1 with TRBJ2-4, with 10 bases fitting TRBD2. The junction had 14 bases not matched to a gene; V was cut back by 1 base and J by 2 bases. The CDR3 loop spans 19 amino acids. The germline V gene encodes CDR1 DFQATT and CDR2 SNEGSKA (reference sequence). CDR3 residues: CSARVRPYFSGGPKNIQYF. The CDR3 DNA follows: TGCAGTGCTAGAGTACGTCCCTATTTTAGCGGGGGGCCCAAAAACATTCAGTACTTC.

The chain is built from TRBV28 and TRBJ2-1; the D gene is possibly TRBD2 (5 bases). This CDR3 comprises 16 residues. Germline CDR1 reads MDHEN; CDR2 reads SYDVKM. The V end was cut by 5 bases, the J end by 0 bases, with 14 bases between. CDR3 sequence reads: CASSRTVGSSYNEQFF. Here the CDR3 DNA reads TGTGCCAGCAGTCGGACGGTGGGGAGCTCCTACAATGAGCAGTTCTTC.

The V and J genes are TRBV14 and TRBJ2-5; D uncertain. The V and J ends lost 0 bases and 5 bases respectively, with 13 bases between them. Looked up from germline, CDR1 is SGHDN and CDR2 is FVKESK. There are 15 residues in the CDR3. CDR3: CASSQDRGMRETQYF. The CDR3 DNA reads TGTGCCAGCAGCCAAGATCGTGGGATGCGGGAGACCCAGTACTTC.

This clonotype was seen more than once but under ten times. This chain connects TRBV5-6 to TRBJ2-7; the match to TRBD2 covers 8 bases. V lost 1 base, J lost 0 bases, and 6 bases stayed unmatched. The CDR3 covers 16 residues. Germline CDR1 and CDR2: SGHDT and YYEEEE. This CDR3 is CASSLSSGSLSYEQYF. The CDR3 region has the DNA TGTGCCAGCAGCTTGTCCAGCGGGAGCCTCTCCTACGAGCAGTACTTC.

A few counts support this clonotype. The chain uses TRBV6-5 and TRBJ2-3; 7 bases match TRBD1. Germline V gene data show CDR1 as MNHEY and CDR2 as SVGAGI. The V and J ends lost 5 bases and 1 base, in that order; junction bases with no gene match: 3. The CDR3 runs 14 residues. The CDR3 sequence is CASSHGQGTDTQYF. The CDR3 coding sequence is TGTGCCAGCAGTCACGGACAGGGCACAGATACGCAGTATTTT.

This clonotype occurred many times. V is TRBV9 and J is TRBJ1-2; D may be TRBD1 (6 bases). The germline gives CDR1 SGDLS, CDR2 YYNGEE. V was shortened by 0 bases and J by 3 bases, with 12 bases between the two germline ends. This CDR3 is 15 amino acids long. CDR3 residues: CASSVEARGDYGYTF. The CDR3 DNA reads TGTGCCAGCAGCGTAGAGGCCAGGGGTGACTATGGCTACACCTTC. The entire variable domain, with the rest obtained from reference TRBV9 and TRBJ1-2, is as follows: DSGVTQTPKHLITATGQRVTLRCSPRSGDLSVYWYQQSLDQGLQFLIQYYNGEERAKGNILERFSAQQFPDLHSELNLSSLELGDSALYFCASSVEARGDYGYTFGSGTRLTVV.

J is TRBJ1-1 and V is TRBV12-3 or TRBV12-4; D remains unclear. V lost 3 bases and J lost 3, with 8 bases in between. The CDR3 loop spans 13 amino acids. In DNA, the CDR3 is TGTGCCAGCAGTTTCCTTTGGGACACTGAAGCTTTCTTT. It codes for CASSFLWDTEAFF.

V is TRBV7-9 and J is TRBJ2-1; the D gene is possibly TRBD2 (5 bases). The V gene's germline CDR1 is SEHNR and CDR2 FQNEAQ (reference sequence). V lost 0 bases and J 9 bases, leaving 12 bases between the germline ends. The CDR3 extends over 14 amino acids. The CDR3 nucleotides are TGTGCCAGCAGCTTAGCCTCGGGGAGAGGTGAGCAGTTCTTC. Encoded protein: CASSLASGRGEQFF.

At least ten counts were recorded for this clonotype. The V gene is TRBV28, the J gene TRBJ2-1; 7 bases match TRBD2. This CDR3 region has 14 residues. The V segment lost 2 bases and the J segment 2 bases; nucleotides outside the gene matches: 0. Germline-derived CDR1 and CDR2 are MDHEN and SYDVKM. In DNA form, the CDR3 reads TGTGCCAGCAGTTTAGCGGGGGCCTACAATGAGCAGTTCTTC. The encoded protein is CASSLAGAYNEQFF.

The V call is TRBV3-1, the J call TRBJ2-2; D not certain. The V end was cut by 4 bases, the J end by 4 bases, with 7 bases between. The germline V gene has CDR1 LGHDT and CDR2 YNNKEL (reference sequence). This CDR3 comprises 13 residues. In DNA, the CDR3 is TGTGCCAGCAGCCTGCCGAGCACCGGGGAGCTGTTTTTT. The encoded protein is CASSLPSTGELFF.

This clonotype turned up a few times. V gene TRBV2 combines with J gene TRBJ1-2, with D possibly matching TRBD1 (6 bases). This CDR3 comprises 13 residues. The V and J ends lost 8 bases and 8 bases respectively, with 18 bases between them. Germline loops: CDR1 SNHLY, CDR2 FYNNEI. The CDR3 coding sequence is TGTGCCAGCCCCATTGGGGGGGCGCGAGGCTACACCTTC. Protein product: CASPIGGARGYTF.

A few counts support this clonotype. The chain links TRBV9 to TRBJ2-7, with 10 bases identical to TRBD2. CDR3 size: 15 residues. With V trimmed by 3 bases and J by 2 bases, 5 bases remained unmatched. CDR1 and CDR2 from the germline V gene are SGDLS and YYNGEE. In nucleotides, the CDR3 is TGTGCCAGCAGCGCAGCGGGAGGGGGGGCCTACGAGCAGTACTTC. This translates into CASSAAGGGAYEQYF.

This rearrangement joins TRBV7-3 to TRBJ2-5, with a weak D call TRBD1 (5 bases). The CDR3 is 15 residues long. Germline V lookup: CDR1 SGHTA, CDR2 FQGTGA. V was trimmed by 5 bases and J by 5 bases, leaving 18 bases between them. The CDR3 DNA sequence: TGTGCCAGCAGCGAAGAAGGGTTATCAGGGGAGACCCAGTACTTC. Protein sequence: CASSEEGLSGETQYF.

This chain joins TRBV5-1 and TRBJ1-2; D is ambiguous. Per the germline V gene, CDR1 is SGHRS and CDR2 is YFSETQ. Trimming took 1 base from V and 1 from J, leaving 8 bases between them. The CDR3 contains 14 residues. CDR3 DNA sequence: TGCGCCAGCAGCTTGAGGGCTCGTAACTATGGCTACACCTTC. Protein sequence: CASSLRARNYGYTF.